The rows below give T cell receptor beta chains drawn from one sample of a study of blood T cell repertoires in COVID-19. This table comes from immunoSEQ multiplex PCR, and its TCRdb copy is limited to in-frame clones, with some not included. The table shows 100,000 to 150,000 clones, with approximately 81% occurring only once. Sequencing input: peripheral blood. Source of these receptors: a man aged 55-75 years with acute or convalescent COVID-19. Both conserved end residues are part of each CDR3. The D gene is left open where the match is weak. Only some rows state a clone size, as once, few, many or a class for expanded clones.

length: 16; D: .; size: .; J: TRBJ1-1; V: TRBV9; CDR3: CASSVEVSGPRSEAFF; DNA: TGTGCCAGCAGCGTAGAAGTGAGTGGCCCAAGGAGTGAAGCTTTCTTT
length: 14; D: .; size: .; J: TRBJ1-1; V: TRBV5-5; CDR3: CASSLGHTRTEAFF; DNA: TGTGCCAGCAGCTTGGGGCACACGAGGACTGAAGCTTTCTTT
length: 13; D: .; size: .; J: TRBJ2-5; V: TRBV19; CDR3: CASSIKRQETQYF; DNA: TGTGCCAGTAGTATTAAGCGGCAAGAGACCCAGTACTTC
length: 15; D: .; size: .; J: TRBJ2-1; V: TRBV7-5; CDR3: CARATPWTGHNEQFF; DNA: TGTGCCAGAGCCACCCCCTGGACAGGCCACAATGAGCAGTTCTTC
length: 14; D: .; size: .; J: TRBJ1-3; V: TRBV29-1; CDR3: CSAGLGGSGNTIYF; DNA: TGCAGCGCTGGCCTGGGGGGGAGCGGAAACACCATATATTTT
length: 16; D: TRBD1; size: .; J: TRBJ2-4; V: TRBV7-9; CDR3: CASSFGQGAAKNIQYF; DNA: TGTGCCAGCAGCTTCGGACAGGGGGCTGCCAAAAACATTCAGTACTTC
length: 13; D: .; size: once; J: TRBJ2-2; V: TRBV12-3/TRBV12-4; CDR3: CATRHPGTGELFF; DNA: TGTGCCACCCGCCACCCGGGCACCGGGGAGCTGTTTTTT
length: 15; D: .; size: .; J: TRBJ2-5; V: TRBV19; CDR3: CASSIRSAGAETQYF; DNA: TGTGCCAGTAGTATTAGGTCGGCAGGGGCAGAGACCCAGTACTTC
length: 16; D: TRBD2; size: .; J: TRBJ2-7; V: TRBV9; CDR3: CASSRQGTSGPYEQYF; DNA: TGTGCCAGCAGCAGACAGGGGACTAGCGGTCCCTACGAGCAGTACTTC
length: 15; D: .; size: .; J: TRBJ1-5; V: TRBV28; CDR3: CASSHRRGGPQPQHF; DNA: TGTGCCAGCAGCCACCGAAGGGGGGGGCCGCAGCCCCAGCATTTT